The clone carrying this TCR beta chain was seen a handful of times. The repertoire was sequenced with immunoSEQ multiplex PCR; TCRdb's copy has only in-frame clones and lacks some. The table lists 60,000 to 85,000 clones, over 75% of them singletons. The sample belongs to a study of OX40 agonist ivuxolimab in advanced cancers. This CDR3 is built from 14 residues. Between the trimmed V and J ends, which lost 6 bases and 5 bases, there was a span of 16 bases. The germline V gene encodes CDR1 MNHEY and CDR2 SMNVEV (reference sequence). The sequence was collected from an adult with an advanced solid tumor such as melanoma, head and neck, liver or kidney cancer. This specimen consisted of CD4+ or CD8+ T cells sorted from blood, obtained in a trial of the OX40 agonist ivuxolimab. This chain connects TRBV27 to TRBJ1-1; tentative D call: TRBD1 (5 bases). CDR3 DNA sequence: TGTGCCAGCAGAAAATTAGGGGTTGAGACTGAAGCTTTCTTT. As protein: CASRKLGVETEAFF.